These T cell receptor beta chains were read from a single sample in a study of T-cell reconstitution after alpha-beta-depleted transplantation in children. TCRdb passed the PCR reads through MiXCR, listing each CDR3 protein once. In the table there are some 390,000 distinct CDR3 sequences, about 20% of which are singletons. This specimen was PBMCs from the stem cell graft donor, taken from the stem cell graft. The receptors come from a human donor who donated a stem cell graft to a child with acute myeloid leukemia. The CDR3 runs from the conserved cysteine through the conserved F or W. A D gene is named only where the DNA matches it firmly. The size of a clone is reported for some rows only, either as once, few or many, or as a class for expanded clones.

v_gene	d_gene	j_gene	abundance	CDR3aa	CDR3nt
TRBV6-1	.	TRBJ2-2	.	CASRRMGATGELFF	TGTGCCAGCAGGAGGATGGGGGCGACCGGGGAGCTGTTTTTT
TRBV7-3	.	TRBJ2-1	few	CASSLTAENNLPTRRFF	TGTGCCAGCAGCTTAACAGCGGAGAACAATCTCCCTACTCGGCGGTTCTTC
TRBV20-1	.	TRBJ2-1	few	CSASDARNDNEQFF	TGCAGTGCTAGTGATGCTAGGAACGACAATGAGCAGTTCTTC
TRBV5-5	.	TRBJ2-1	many	CASSLVLGGNEQFF	TGTGCCAGCAGCTTGGTCCTAGGGGGCAATGAGCAGTTCTTC
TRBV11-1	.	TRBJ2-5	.	CASSLTLSTTGVETQYF	TGTGCCAGCAGCTTAACTTTATCAACGACCGGTGTAGAGACCCAGTACTTC
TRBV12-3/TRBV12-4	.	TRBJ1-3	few	CASTLPALDSGNTIYF	TGTGCCAGCACCCTACCCGCCCTGGACTCTGGAAACACCATATATTTT
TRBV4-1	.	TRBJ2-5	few	CASSQTGLQETQYF	TGCGCCAGCAGCCAAACAGGACTACAAGAGACCCAGTACTTC
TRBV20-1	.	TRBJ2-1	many	CSVSGGPSYNEQFF	TGCAGTGTAAGCGGCGGACCCTCCTACAATGAGCAGTTCTTC
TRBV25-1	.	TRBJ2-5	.	CASSEFMGEETQYF	TGTGCCAGCAGTGAATTTATGGGTGAAGAGACCCAGTACTTC
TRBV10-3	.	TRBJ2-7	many	CAISESIGRSRTYEQYF	TGTGCCATCAGTGAGTCGATTGGACGGAGCCGAACCTACGAGCAGTACTTC
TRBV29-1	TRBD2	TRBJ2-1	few	CSVTGTSVNNEQFF	TGCAGCGTAACCGGGACTAGCGTGAACAATGAGCAGTTCTTC